Shown below are 28 T cell receptor beta chains from a single sample sequenced in a study of beta chain features in type 1 diabetes. Study observations and caveats: TCRB CDR3 length was moderately but significantly reduced in all four CD4+ subsets of Type 1 diabetes patients.

Reverse transcribing all isolated RNA meant expressed TCRB transcripts were sequenced. Assay used: immunoSEQ multiplex PCR; TCRdb lists only in-frame clones, some missing. The data contain 250,000 to 300,000 clones, more than 13% of them singletons. No antigen has been identified for these receptors. The source material was naive CD4+ T cells from blood. These receptor sequences come from a man under 40 with type 1 diabetes.

The V gene is TRBV5-8, the J gene TRBJ1-3; D uncertain. CDR1 and CDR2 from the germline V gene are SGHTS and YDEGEE. CDR3 length: 13 amino acids. V was shortened by 0 bases and J by 4 bases, with 5 bases between the two germline ends. CDR3 sequence reads: CASSLAPGNTIYF. In DNA form, the CDR3 reads TGTGCCAGCAGCTTGGCCCCAGGAAACACCATATATTTT.

This chain joins TRBV28 and TRBJ2-2, with no clear D. With 1 base removed from V and 4 bases from J, the gap between germline ends came to 4 bases. The CDR3 spans 13 residues. Per germline, CDR1 MDHEN and CDR2 SYDVKM. The CDR3: CASSLFGTGELFF. In nucleotides, the CDR3 is TGTGCCAGCAGTTTATTCGGCACCGGGGAGCTGTTTTTT.

The chain couples TRBV29-1 to TRBJ2-7; a possible D gene is TRBD2 (7 bases). Between the trimmed V and J ends, which lost 6 bases and 2 bases, there was a span of 17 bases. Per the germline V gene, CDR1 is SQVTM and CDR2 is ANQGSEA. This CDR3 is 14 amino acids long. The DNA for the CDR3 is TGCAGCGTCCATTTGGGGGGGCCTACCTACGAGCAGTACTTC. Translated: CSVHLGGPTYEQYF.

This clone was picked up a small number of times. V is TRBV29-1 and J is TRBJ2-3; D possibly corresponds to TRBD1 (6 bases). Looked up from germline, CDR1 is SQVTM and CDR2 is ANQGSEA. The V and J ends lost 3 bases and 2 bases respectively, with 12 bases between them. CDR3 length: 14 amino acids. The CDR3, as DNA: TGCAGCGTTGATGGGGGCTTCTCCACAGATACGCAGTATTTT. Protein product: CSVDGGFSTDTQYF.

This clone was counted between two and nine times. The V call is TRBV21-1, the J call TRBJ2-1; the D call in the table, TRBD1, was not verified against the DNA. TRBV21-1 is an annotated pseudogene. This CDR3 is 8 amino acids long. CDR3: CARAQKFF. CDR3 nucleotide sequence: TGTGCCAGGGCACAAAAGTTCTTC.

The chain has TRBV2 and TRBJ2-1, with D tentatively TRBD2 (6 bases). The CDR3 is made up of 13 amino acids. Germline loops: CDR1 SNHLY, CDR2 FYNNEI. V was pared by 3 bases and J by 9 bases, with 12 bases between. CDR3 sequence reads: CASSDELAGEQFF. For the CDR3, the DNA is TGTGCCAGCAGTGACGAACTAGCTGGTGAGCAGTTCTTC.

This clone has just a few counts. The V gene is TRBV7-8, the J gene TRBJ2-1; TRBD2 matches 11 bases. V dropped 6 bases and J dropped 7; count of bases not matched to a gene: 5. The germline gives CDR1 SGHVS, CDR2 FQNEAQ. The CDR3 totals 14 residues. The CDR3 bases are TGTGCCAGCAGTGGGACTAGCGGACTTAATGAGCAGTTCTTC. It specifies CASSGTSGLNEQFF.

This clone was picked up a small number of times. The V gene is TRBV11-2, the J gene TRBJ2-6, with D maybe TRBD1 (6 bases). The CDR3 is 15 amino acids. CDR1 SGHAT and CDR2 FQNNGV come from the germline V gene. V shed 6 bases and J shed 3 bases, with 12 bases lying between them. The CDR3 loop reads CASRDQGRGANVLTF. The CDR3 DNA reads as TGTGCCAGCAGGGACCAGGGGCGTGGGGCCAACGTCCTGACTTTC.

This clone turned up a few times. This rearrangement joins TRBV28 to TRBJ1-2; TRBD1 aligns across 8 bases. CDR1 and CDR2 (germline): MDHEN, SYDVKM. Germline trimming cut 5 bases from V and 8 bases from J; bases unmatched to any gene: 10. CDR3 length equals 14 residues. The CDR3 sequence: CASSAGGATYGYTF. DNA of the CDR3: TGTGCCAGCAGTGCAGGGGGCGCTACTTACGGCTACACCTTC.

This clone has just a few counts. The chain joins TRBV2 to TRBJ2-2; D remains unclear. This CDR3 is built from 12 residues. Germline V lookup: CDR1 SNHLY, CDR2 FYNNEI. V lost 1 base to trimming and J lost 7 bases, with 4 bases between them. The CDR3 sequence is CASSEGVGELFF. CDR3 nucleotide sequence: TGTGCCAGCAGTGAAGGAGTCGGGGAGCTGTTTTTT.

This clone was counted between two and nine times. J is TRBJ2-3 and V is TRBV28; no clear D gene. This CDR3 has 15 amino acids. Germline-derived CDR1 and CDR2 are MDHEN and SYDVKM. Trimming left V 6 bases short and J 1 base short, with 14 bases between. This CDR3 reads CASSPAASGTDTQYF. DNA of the CDR3: TGTGCCAGCAGCCCCGCAGCGAGTGGCACAGATACGCAGTATTTT.

This clone was picked up a small number of times. V is TRBV7-8 and J is TRBJ2-1, with TRBD2 identical over 10 bases. V lost 1 base and J lost 7; bases outside the gene matches: 4. Germline lookup yields CDR1 SGHVS and CDR2 FQNEAQ. CDR3 size: 15 residues. CDR3 DNA sequence: TGTGCCAGCAGCTTAGGGGCTAGCGGGAGTAATGAGCAGTTCTTC. It is translated as CASSLGASGSNEQFF.

J is TRBJ2-7 and V is TRBV9, with TRBD1 matching 9 bases. This CDR3 is 16 amino acids long. After removal of 0 bases from V and 1 base from J, the junction contained 5 bases not matched to a gene. The germline V gene encodes CDR1 SGDLS and CDR2 YYNGEE. CDR3 DNA sequence: TGTGCCAGCAGCGTAGCCCCGACAGGGGGGTCCTACGAGCAGTACTTC. Its translation: CASSVAPTGGSYEQYF.

This clone is a singleton in its sample. The rearrangement joins TRBV5-1 to TRBJ2-7, with 9 bases lining up with TRBD1. Germline trimming cut 5 bases from V and 7 bases from J; bases unmatched to any gene: 7. CDR1 and CDR2 from the germline V gene are SGHRS and YFSETQ. The length of the CDR3 is 13 residues. The chain's CDR3 is CASREQGALEQYF. The CDR3 nucleotides read TGCGCCAGCAGGGAACAGGGGGCGCTTGAGCAGTACTTC. The whole variable domain, filled in from reference TRBV5-1 and TRBJ2-7, reads KAGVTQTPRYLIKTRGQQVTLSCSPISGHRSVSWYQQTPGQGLQFLFEYFSETQRNKGNFPGRFSGRQFSNSRSEMNVSTLELGDSALYLCASREQGALEQYFGPGTRLTVT.

The chain employs TRBV11-1 and TRBJ1-1, with TRBD1 as a possible D gene (6 bases). Trimming took off 6 bases at V and 4 bases at J, with 18 bases between the two ends. The CDR3 spans 15 residues. CDR1 is SGHAT, CDR2 FQDESV, per germline (reference sequence). CDR3: CASSSLGGLSTEAFF. The CDR3 nucleotides read TGTGCCAGCAGTTCCCTCGGGGGGCTGTCCACTGAAGCTTTCTTT.

Only a few counts were recorded for this clone. The chain couples TRBV4-2 to TRBJ2-1; the match to TRBD2 covers 8 bases. Per germline, CDR1 LGHNA and CDR2 YNFKEQ. The CDR3 contains 16 residues. Losses at the gene ends were 1 base for V and 1 base for J; bases not matched to a gene: 3. Here the CDR3 reads CASSQAQRESYNEQFF. In DNA, the CDR3 is TGTGCCAGCAGCCAAGCTCAGCGGGAGTCCTACAATGAGCAGTTCTTC.

This clone turned up a few times. This chain's CDR3 is CASSHLDRDMQETQYF. The CDR3 bases are TGTGCCAGTAGCCACTTGGACAGGGATATGCAGGAGACCCAGTACTTC. This sequence joins TRBV19 and TRBJ2-5, with TRBD1 identical over 8 bases. This CDR3 is built from 16 residues. Germline-derived CDR1 and CDR2 are LNHDA and SQIVND (reference sequence). With 6 bases clipped from V and 5 bases from J, the junction kept 14 bases outside the gene matches.

This clone has more than one count but fewer than ten. J is TRBJ1-3 and V is TRBV5-1; D might be TRBD1 (5 bases). This CDR3 is built from 14 residues. The germline V gene encodes CDR1 SGHRS and CDR2 YFSETQ. Trimming cost V 4 bases and J 4 bases, with 12 bases left between them. CDR3 residues: CASSPGTPGNTIYF. The CDR3 DNA is TGCGCCAGCAGCCCTGGGACTCCGGGAAACACCATATATTTT.

This clone appeared a few times. This rearrangement joins TRBV5-4 to TRBJ1-5, with TRBD1 identical over 7 bases. The CDR3 consists of 13 residues. The ends lost 4 bases at V and 5 bases at J; junction bases unmatched: 3. In germline, CDR1 is SGHNT, CDR2 YYREEE (reference sequence). In DNA form, the CDR3 reads TGTGCCAGCAGCCCTGACAGGGATCAGCCCCAGCATTTT. Translated, it gives CASSPDRDQPQHF. Combining the CDR3 with reference TRBV5-4 and TRBJ1-5 gives the whole variable domain ETGVTQSPTHLIKTRGQQVTLRCSSQSGHNTVSWYQQALGQGPQFIFQYYREEENGRGNFPPRFSGLQFPNYSSELNVNALELDDSALYLCASSPDRDQPQHFGDGTRLSIL.

This clone has only a few counts. The J gene is TRBJ2-7, the V gene TRBV27; perhaps TRBD2 as D (8 bases). This CDR3 has 19 amino acids. Between the trimmed V and J ends, which lost 7 bases and 2 bases, there was a span of 30 bases. CDR1 is MNHEY, CDR2 SMNVEV, per germline (reference sequence). The CDR3 loop is CASIPLTTGTGLVAYEQYF. In DNA form, the CDR3 reads TGTGCCAGCATCCCATTAACGACAGGGACGGGACTAGTGGCCTACGAGCAGTACTTC.

The rearrangement uses TRBV29-1 and TRBJ2-7; D is perhaps TRBD1 (6 bases). Germline V gene data show CDR1 as SQVTM and CDR2 as ANQGSEA. The CDR3 is 13 amino acids. Trimming took off 3 bases at V and 3 bases at J, with 12 bases between the two ends. DNA for the CDR3: TGCAGCGTTGATGGGCAGGGGAACTACGAGCAGTACTTC. Its translation: CSVDGQGNYEQYF.

Only a few counts were recorded for this clone. V is TRBV7-9 and J is TRBJ1-1; D possibly corresponds to TRBD1 (5 bases). Looked up from germline, CDR1 is SEHNR and CDR2 is FQNEAQ (reference sequence). Trimming pared 5 bases from V and 8 bases from J, leaving 15 bases between. This CDR3 is built from 13 residues. CDR3: CASSERGGAEAFF. The DNA for the CDR3 is TGTGCCAGCAGCGAACGCGGGGGAGCAGAAGCTTTCTTT. Using reference TRBV7-9 and TRBJ1-1 for the parts outside the CDR3, the full variable domain is DTGVSQNPRHKITKRGQNVTFRCDPISEHNRLYWYRQTLGQGPEFLTYFQNEAQLEKSRLLSDRFSAERPKGSFSTLEIQRTEQGDSAMYLCASSERGGAEAFFGQGTRLTVV.

Only a few counts were recorded for this clone. The CDR3 is CSVRPGTGNSVEQYF. CDR3 DNA sequence: TGCAGCGTTCGCCCCGGGACAGGGAATTCAGTCGAGCAGTACTTC. This chain connects TRBV29-1 to TRBJ2-7, with 9 bases matching TRBD1. CDR3 size: 15 residues. The V segment lost 5 bases and the J segment 6 bases; nucleotides outside the gene matches: 14. Germline V gene sequence: CDR1 SQVTM, CDR2 ANQGSEA.

CDR3 sequence: CSVVGDAKNIQYF. CDR3 in DNA: TGCAGCGTTGTCGGGGATGCCAAAAACATTCAGTACTTC. This chain joins TRBV29-1 and TRBJ2-4, with TRBD2 as a possible D gene (5 bases). V was shortened by 4 bases and J by 1 base, with 8 bases between the two germline ends. From germline, CDR1 is SQVTM and CDR2 ANQGSEA. This CDR3 region has 13 residues.

This clone was observed a handful of times. The CDR3 bases are TGTGCCAGCAGTTACGCCCGACCAGGGAGGACTGAAGCTTTCTTT. Translation gives CASSYARPGRTEAFF. The chain employs TRBV6-5 and TRBJ1-1; a possible D gene is TRBD1 (5 bases). This CDR3 has 15 residues. Germline CDR1 MNHEY, CDR2 SVGAGI. V lost 2 bases and J 5 bases, leaving 15 bases between the germline ends.

In its sample, this clone was seen a few times. The chain has TRBV27 and TRBJ2-3; 9 bases match TRBD1. The germline gives CDR1 MNHEY, CDR2 SMNVEV (reference sequence). Trimming at V came to 5 bases and at J to 7 bases, leaving 7 bases not matched to a gene. This CDR3 has 14 residues. CDR3 sequence: CASSRRTGEHTQYF. As DNA, the CDR3 is TGTGCCAGCAGTCGCAGGACAGGGGAACATACGCAGTATTTT.

The chain carries TRBV6-5 and TRBJ2-1, with unresolved D. Deletions cut 0 bases from V and 6 bases from J, with 12 bases between. Germline values: CDR1 MNHEY, CDR2 SVGAGI. The CDR3 totals 15 residues. CDR3 bases: TGTGCCAGCAGTTACTCGGGCGAGCCCGCCAATGAGCAGTTCTTC. It codes for CASSYSGEPANEQFF.

The J gene is TRBJ2-7, the V gene TRBV28; 8 nucleotides align to TRBD1. Germline loops: CDR1 MDHEN, CDR2 SYDVKM. With V trimmed by 5 bases and J by 4 bases, 4 bases remained unmatched. The CDR3 covers 13 residues. For the CDR3, the DNA is TGTGCCAGCAGTCAGGGGGCGCGGTACGAGCAGTACTTC. Amino acid sequence: CASSQGARYEQYF. The variable domain in full, completed from reference TRBV28 and TRBJ2-7, reads DVKVTQSSRYLVKRTGEKVFLECVQDMDHENMFWYRQDPGLGLRLIYFSYDVKMKEKGDIPEGYSVSREKKERFSLILESASTNQTSMYLCASSQGARYEQYFGPGTRLTVT.